This entry features one T cell receptor beta chain sequence. This clonotype was observed a handful of times. Its antigen specificity is not known. No per-base quality is available; no much larger clone lies one base away. Systemically healthy Caucasian individuals from Russia, 35 to 50 in total and aged roughly 6 to 100 years, were included as donors. Each donor gave ten milliliters of peripheral blood, drawn into EDTA-treated Vacutainer tubes. Ficoll-Paque density-gradient centrifugation was used to isolate PBMCs, with at least 6.5 million obtained per sample. Total RNA, at least 6 micrograms per sample, was extracted from PBMCs with Trizol reagent. The percentages of naive CD45RAhigh/CD27high T cells were determined by flow cytometry on a PBMC aliquot from every donor. To prepare the library, 5' RACE was applied. TCRdb lists the instrument as Illumina HiSeq 2500. The second PCR ran for roughly 6 to 11 cycles and used a J-beta primer mix along with a sample-barcoded 5' primer. A template-switch 5' adaptor carrying 12 random nucleotides introduced a unique molecular identifier onto each TCR beta cDNA molecule. Each sample yielded at least 2.5 million CDR3-containing paired-end reads. All of the RNA was converted into first-strand cDNA using the Mint cDNA synthesis kit, with a TRBC-specific oligonucleotide serving as the primer. All cDNA was treated with uracil-DNA glycosylase and then went through a first 18-cycle PCR with the universal primers M1SS and BC2_uni_R. On the authors' methods: Normalization of each sample was performed by random selection of 1 million high-quality reads, each carrying a distinct molecular identifier. Instead of being binned into consensus sequences, reads with shared molecular identifiers were discarded. MiTCR, with a Q25 quality threshold and the strictest error-elimination algorithm, was used for CDR3 identification, clonotype clustering and error correction. A nonparametric unseen species model with Euler transformation was used to estimate a lower bound on total TCR beta diversity. In-frame beta chains were kept once TCRdb had trimmed the public reads at Q25 with fastp and called clones with MiXCR. Rows matching on CDR3 protein sequence are summarized as one entry with the most common DNA and genes. None of the V and J calls come from the authors' own analysis; TCRdb made them. In all, the sample holds approximately 800,000 distinct CDR3 sequences, and around 25% of those were seen once. Approximately 4% of the sample is held by the ten biggest clonotypes.

These data belong to a study of blood T cells in healthy people across ages (dated by TCRdb to the mid-2010s). Describing the broader study: In model experiments, template switching captured roughly one uniquely barcoded TCR beta cDNA molecule for every two T cells. Age-related changes in TCR beta repertoire diversity were measured in the study by deep sequencing normalized with unique cDNA molecular identifiers. The donors were divided into four age groups: young (average around 15 years), middle-aged (approximately 39), aged (approximately 62) and long-lived (roughly 88). The study analyzed two additional independent replicas of 1 million unique cDNA reads from the same blood draw for two donors, one aged 18 to 29 and one aged 80 or older.

Overall results and qualifications from the work: As age increased, observed TCR beta diversity per million T cells dropped in a roughly linear way, and a significant reduction was already evident by age around 41. Compared with the aged group, more naive CD4+ T cells, fewer expanded clones and increased TCR diversity were shown by the long-lived group, suggesting age selection. Estimates of total diversity based on one million sequenced T cells were considered lower bounds and underestimates. Because the CMV infection status of the donors was unknown, age-related changes in expanded clonotypes may potentially have been confounded. There was a strong correlation between observed TCR beta diversity and the percentage of naive T cells measured by flow cytometry. Because profiling used bulk unsorted PBMCs, naive and antigen-experienced compartments could not be compared conclusively.

Trimming accounts for 7 bases at V and 2 bases at J, while the number of junction bases matched to no gene is 26. The CDR3 goes from the cysteine to the phenylalanine over 20 residues. Left in the record is the CDR3 DNA by itself, 60 bases read in frame from the first base. CDR1 SQVTM and CDR2 ANQGSEA are derived from the germline V gene. The data also belong to a second study, concerning T cells of mothers and their children. The second publication reports: Nine systemically healthy Caucasian individuals served as donors, namely three mothers together with their six children. cDNA synthesis consumed the entire amount of extracted RNA, loaded at around 1.5 ug RNA in each 15 ul reaction. In the second PCR, the M1S primer added sample barcodes and 2-4 random nucleotides. Over 8.5 million TCR beta CDR3 reads came from each mother, compared with several million reads from each child. Thymic selection shapes the output of TCR recombination in a similar way in related and unrelated pairs, and inherited differences have a minor effect. Normalized repertoire overlap was always found to be slightly, but never significantly, higher in related mother-child pairs than in unrelated mother-child pairs. No persistent microchimeric T cell clones were found, with a detection sensitivity of approximately 94 clones per million clonotypes. Deep NGS was used in the study to compare the TCR beta repertoires of mothers and children and to look for features that separate related mother-child pairs from unrelated individuals. Mothers averaged about 40 +/- 4 years of age and children averaged about 10 +/- 4 years. After adapters were ligated using NEBNext reagents, the libraries underwent 100+100 nt paired-end sequencing on an Illumina HiSeq 2000. To avoid cross-contamination, the mother libraries and the child libraries were prepared a month apart and sequenced in separate runs. Between roughly 450,000 and 2,200,000 distinct TCR beta clonotypes were identified per donor. Naive TCR beta clonotypes were estimated from low-frequency clonotypes matched to each donor's FACS-determined naive share, without sorting.

The chain uses TRBV29-1 and TRBJ2-5, with 9 bases aligning to TRBD2. Sequencing was performed on blood. This receptor was obtained from a boy under 18 in good health. The nucleotide sequence is TGCAGCGCCGAGGTGGCAGTGGGGACTAGCCCTTTATCGCTTCAAGAGACCCAGTACTTC. Its protein product is CSAEVAVGTSPLSLQETQYF.